This T cell receptor (beta chain) was retrieved from a study of T cell responses to AZD1222 COVID-19 vaccine. The data were produced by immunoSEQ multiplex PCR, yet TCRdb's version contains in-frame clones alone and is incomplete. This sample has roughly 120,000 clones, with more than 70% found just once. V was cut by 1 base and J by 4 bases, with 13 bases left in between. Germline V CDR1 and CDR2: SGHAT, FQNNGV. CDR3 size: 15 residues. The receptor was isolated from an adult who received the AZD1222 COVID-19 vaccine. The rearrangement links TRBV11-2 to TRBJ1-2; no reliable D call. This material consisted of peripheral blood, taken 28 days after the second AZD1222 dose. CDR3 loop: CASSLAHNAAYGYTF. The CDR3 DNA reads as TGTGCCAGCAGCTTAGCTCATAACGCCGCCTATGGCTACACCTTC.